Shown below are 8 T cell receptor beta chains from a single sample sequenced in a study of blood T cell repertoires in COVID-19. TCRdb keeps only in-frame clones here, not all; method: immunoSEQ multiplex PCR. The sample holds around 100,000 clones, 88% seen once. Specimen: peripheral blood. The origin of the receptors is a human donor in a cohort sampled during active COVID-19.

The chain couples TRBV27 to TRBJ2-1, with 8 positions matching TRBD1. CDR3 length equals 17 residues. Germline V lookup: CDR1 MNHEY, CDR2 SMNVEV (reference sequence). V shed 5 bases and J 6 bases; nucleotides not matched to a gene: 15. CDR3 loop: CASSPEEGQATFNEQFF. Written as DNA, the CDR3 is TGTGCCAGCAGTCCCGAGGAGGGACAGGCTACCTTCAATGAGCAGTTCTTC.

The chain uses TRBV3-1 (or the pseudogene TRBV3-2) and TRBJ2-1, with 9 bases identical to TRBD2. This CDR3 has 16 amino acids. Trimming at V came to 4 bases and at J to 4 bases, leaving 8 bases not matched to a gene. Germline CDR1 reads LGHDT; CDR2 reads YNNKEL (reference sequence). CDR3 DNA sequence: TGTGCCAGCAGCCCCGGGACTAGCCCTATTTACAATGAGCAGTTCTTC. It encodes CASSPGTSPIYNEQFF.

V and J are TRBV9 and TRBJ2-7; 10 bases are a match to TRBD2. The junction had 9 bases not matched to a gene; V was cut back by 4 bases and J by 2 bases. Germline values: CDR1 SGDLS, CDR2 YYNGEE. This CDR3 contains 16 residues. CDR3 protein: CASSPRLAGAAYEQYF. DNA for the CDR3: TGTGCCAGCAGCCCCCGGCTAGCGGGGGCCGCCTACGAGCAGTACTTC.

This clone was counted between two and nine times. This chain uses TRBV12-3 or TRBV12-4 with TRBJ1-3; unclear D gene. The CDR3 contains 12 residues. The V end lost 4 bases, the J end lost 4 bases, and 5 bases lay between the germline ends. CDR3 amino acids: CASSYAGNTIYF. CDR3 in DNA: TGTGCCAGCAGTTATGCGGGAAACACCATATATTTT.

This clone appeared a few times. DNA of the CDR3: TGTGCCAGCAGCGTAGGAGCGGGGTTCTACGAGCAGTACTTC. It translates to CASSVGAGFYEQYF. This sequence joins TRBV9 and TRBJ2-7; 7 nucleotides match TRBD2. The CDR3 loop spans 14 amino acids. Germline lookup yields CDR1 SGDLS and CDR2 YYNGEE. Trimming at V came to 0 bases and at J to 3 bases, leaving 3 bases not matched to a gene.

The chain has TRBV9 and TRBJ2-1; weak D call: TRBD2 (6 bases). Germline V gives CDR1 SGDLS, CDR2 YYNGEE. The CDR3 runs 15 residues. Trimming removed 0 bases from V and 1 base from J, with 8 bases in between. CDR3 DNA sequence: TGTGCCAGCAGCGTAGACGGGGGTTCCTACAATGAGCAGTTCTTC. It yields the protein CASSVDGGSYNEQFF.

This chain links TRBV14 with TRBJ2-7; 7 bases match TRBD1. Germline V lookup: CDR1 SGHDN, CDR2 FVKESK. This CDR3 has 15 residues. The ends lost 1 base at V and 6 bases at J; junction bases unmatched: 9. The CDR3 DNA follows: TGTGCCAGCAGCCAAGTAAGGGGGCCTCTCGCCGAGCAGTACTTC. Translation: CASSQVRGPLAEQYF.

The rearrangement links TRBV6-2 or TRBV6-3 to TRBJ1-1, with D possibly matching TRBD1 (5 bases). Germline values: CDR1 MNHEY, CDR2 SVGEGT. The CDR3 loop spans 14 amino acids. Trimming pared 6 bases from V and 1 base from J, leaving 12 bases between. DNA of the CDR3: TGTGCCAGCAGCGGCAGGGTTGGGAACACTGAAGCTTTCTTT. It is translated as CASSGRVGNTEAFF.